Sequencing of this T cell receptor beta chain was carried out in a study of shared clonotypes between healthy human individuals. Study information: Each donor had three CD4 naive, three CD4 memory, two CD8 naive and one CD8 memory plate. Notes on the study in general: Generally, estimated richness proved larger in naive subsets than it did in memory subsets. The researchers took only blood, and tissue repertoires probably look different.

Regarding this clone: Its specificity is not known.

The germline CDR1 and CDR2 sequences are SGHRS and YFSETQ. The ends lost 3 bases at V and 5 bases at J; junction bases unmatched: 12. The CDR3 loop spans 18 amino acids. Deep-level assay runs were performed. Profiling relied on immunoSEQ multiplex PCR, and the TCRdb table lists in-frame clones only, not all of them. The table records some 2,000,000 clones, 85% to 95% of them present only once. This receptor was taken from a man aged 18 to 30 in good health. The sequencing sample was made of naive CD4+ T cells sorted from blood. Subset defined: CD45RA+ positively selected. This chain joins TRBV5-1 and TRBJ2-1, with TRBD2 matching 12 bases. CDR3 bases: TGCGCCAGCAGCTCACTGAGGACTAGCGGGATGTGGGACAATGAGCAGTTCTTC. Translating gives CASSSLRTSGMWDNEQFF.